This TCR beta chain was captured in a study of T cell repertoires in cytomegalovirus infection. About this clonotype: Its antigen remains unidentified.

One entry per CDR3 protein, called by TCRdb with MiXCR from the reads. The table records 250,000 to 300,000 distinct CDR3 sequences, around 20% of them present only once. V shed 1 base, J shed 5 bases, and the junction held 9 bases outside the gene matches. Per germline, CDR1 SGHTA and CDR2 FQGNSA. The CDR3 contains 16 residues. The sequence derives from a human donor in good health (CMV status not recorded). Some clones in this sample may be carry-over from other donors' samples. The sequencing here drew on cultured PBMCs, taken from culture after CMV antigen stimulation. The chain joins TRBV7-2 to TRBJ2-5; TRBD1 agrees at 8 bases. The CDR3 region is CASSLVGRGLGETQYF. In DNA form, the CDR3 reads TGTGCCAGCAGCTTAGTGGGCAGGGGGCTTGGGGAGACCCAGTACTTC.